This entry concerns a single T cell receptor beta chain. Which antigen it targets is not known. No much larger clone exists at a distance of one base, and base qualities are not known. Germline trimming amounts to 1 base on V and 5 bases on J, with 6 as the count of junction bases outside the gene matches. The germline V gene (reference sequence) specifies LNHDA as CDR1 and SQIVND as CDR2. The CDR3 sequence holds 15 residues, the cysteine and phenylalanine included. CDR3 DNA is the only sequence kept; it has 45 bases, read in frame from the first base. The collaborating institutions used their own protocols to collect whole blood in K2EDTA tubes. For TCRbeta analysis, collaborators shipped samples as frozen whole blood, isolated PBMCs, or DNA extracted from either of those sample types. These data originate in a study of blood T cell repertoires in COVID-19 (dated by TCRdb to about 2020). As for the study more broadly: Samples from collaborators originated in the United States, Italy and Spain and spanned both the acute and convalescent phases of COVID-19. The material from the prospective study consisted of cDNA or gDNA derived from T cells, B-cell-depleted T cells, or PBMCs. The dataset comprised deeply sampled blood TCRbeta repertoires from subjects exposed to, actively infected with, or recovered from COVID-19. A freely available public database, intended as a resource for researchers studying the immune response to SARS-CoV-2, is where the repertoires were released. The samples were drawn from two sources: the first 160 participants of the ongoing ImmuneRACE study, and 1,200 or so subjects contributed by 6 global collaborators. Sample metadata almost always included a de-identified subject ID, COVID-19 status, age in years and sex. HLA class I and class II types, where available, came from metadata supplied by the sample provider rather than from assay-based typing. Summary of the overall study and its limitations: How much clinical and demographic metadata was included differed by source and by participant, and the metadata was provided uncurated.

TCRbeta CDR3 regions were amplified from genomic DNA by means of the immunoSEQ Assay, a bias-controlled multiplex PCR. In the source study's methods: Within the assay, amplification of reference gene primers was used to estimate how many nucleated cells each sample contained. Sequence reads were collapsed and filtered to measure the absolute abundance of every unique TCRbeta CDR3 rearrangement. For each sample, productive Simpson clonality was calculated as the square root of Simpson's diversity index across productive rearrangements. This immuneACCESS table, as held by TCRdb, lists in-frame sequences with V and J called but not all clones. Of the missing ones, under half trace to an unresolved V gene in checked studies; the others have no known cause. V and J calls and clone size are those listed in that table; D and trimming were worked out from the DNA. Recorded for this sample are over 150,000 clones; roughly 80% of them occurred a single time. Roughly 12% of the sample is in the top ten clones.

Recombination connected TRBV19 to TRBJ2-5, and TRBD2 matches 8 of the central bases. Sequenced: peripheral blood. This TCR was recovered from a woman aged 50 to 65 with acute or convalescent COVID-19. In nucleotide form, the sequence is TGTGCCAGTAGTATAGGATCAGCGGGAGCGGAGACCCAGTACTTC. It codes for CASSIGSAGAETQYF.